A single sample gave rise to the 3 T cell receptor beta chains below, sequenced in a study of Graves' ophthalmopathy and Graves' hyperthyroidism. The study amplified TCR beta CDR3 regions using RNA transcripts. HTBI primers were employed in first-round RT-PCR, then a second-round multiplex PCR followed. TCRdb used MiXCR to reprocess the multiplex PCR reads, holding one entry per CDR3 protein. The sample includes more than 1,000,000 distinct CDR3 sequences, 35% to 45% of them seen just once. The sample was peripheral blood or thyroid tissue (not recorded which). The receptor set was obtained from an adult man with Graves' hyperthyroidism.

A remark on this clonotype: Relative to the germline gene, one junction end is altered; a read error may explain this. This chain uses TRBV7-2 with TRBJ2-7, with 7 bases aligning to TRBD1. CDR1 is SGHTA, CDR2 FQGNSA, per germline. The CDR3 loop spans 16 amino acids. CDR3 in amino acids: CASSLMTGSNTGELYF. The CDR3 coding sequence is TGCGCCAGCAGCTTGATGACAGGGTCGAACACCGGGGAGCTGTACTTC.

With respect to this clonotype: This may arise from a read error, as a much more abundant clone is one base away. The CDR3 sequence: CSAPVTGETQYF. CDR3 DNA: TGCAGTGCGCCAGTGACAGGGGAGACCCAGTACTTC. This chain joins TRBV20-1 and TRBJ2-5; 7 bases align to TRBD1. The CDR3 is 12 residues long. Germline lookup yields CDR1 DFQATT and CDR2 SNEGSKA (reference sequence). J was trimmed by 5 bases and V by 6 bases; bases with no gene match: 6.

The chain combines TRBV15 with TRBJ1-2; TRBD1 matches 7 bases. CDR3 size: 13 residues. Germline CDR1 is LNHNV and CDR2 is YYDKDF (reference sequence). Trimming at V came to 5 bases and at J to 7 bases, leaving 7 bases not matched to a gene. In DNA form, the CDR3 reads TGTGCCACCAGCCGAGCTAAGGGGGCTGGCTACACCTTC. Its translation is CATSRAKGAGYTF. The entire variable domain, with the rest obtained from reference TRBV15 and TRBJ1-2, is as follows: DAMVIQNPRYQVTQFGKPVTLSCSQTLNHNVMYWYQQKSSQAPKLLFHYYDKDFNNEADTPDNFQSRRPNTSFCFLDIRSPGLGDTAMYLCATSRAKGAGYTFGSGTRLTVV.